What follows describes a single TCR beta chain. The antigen is unknown. This CDR3 spans 14 amino acids. Germline V gives CDR1 SGHRS, CDR2 YFSETQ. V was clipped by 6 bases and J by 5 bases, with 14 bases between them. The source of the sample is a study of siplizumab effects on memory and regulatory T cells. The study, taken as a whole, reports: The study found that siplizumab significantly reduced alloreactive sequences traceable to unstimulated CD4+ memory cells. It seemed that naive T cells were more diverse than memory cells and were major contributors to the alloresponse. Proof of suppressive function in proliferating Tregs from siplizumab cultures was not established. On average, about 72% of mappable alloreactive CD4+ clones were Treg-derived under siplizumab, against about 25% in controls.

TCRdb keeps only in-frame clones here, not all; method: immunoSEQ multiplex PCR. The sample gives about 100,000 clones, 94% of which show up once; approximately 1.5% is in the top ten. The rearrangement links TRBV5-1 to TRBJ2-2, with D possibly TRBD1 on 5 matching bases. The sequence derives from a human donor in good health. Sequenced: non-Treg CD4+ T cells sorted from blood. The CDR3 loop is CASIGAMGTGELFF. Written as DNA, the CDR3 is TGCGCCAGCATTGGGGCGATGGGGACCGGGGAGCTGTTTTTT.